The 18 T cell receptor beta chains below were found in one sample sequenced in a study of vaccination effects on CD4 cells after COVID-19. Clones were sequenced by immunoSEQ multiplex PCR, and TCRdb holds only the in-frame ones, with some missing. This sample has about 47,000 clones, with approximately 80% found just once. These receptors' antigens are unknown. Cultured cells yielded isolated CD4+ T cells after approximately nine days. Sequences were derived from CD4+ T cells from PBMCs cultured without peptide, sampled before COVID-19 vaccination. Receptor source: a human donor who had a prior SARS-CoV-2 infection.

Turning to this clone: Relative to the germline gene, one junction end is altered; a read error may explain this. The rearrangement uses TRBV11-3 and TRBJ2-1; 15 bases agree with TRBD2. Per germline, CDR1 SGHNT and CDR2 YENEEA. This CDR3 is 16 amino acids long. CDR3 sequence: CASSLDRGLAGGGQFF. CDR3 nucleotide sequence: TGTGCCAGCAGTTTAGATAGAGGACTAGCGGGAGGGGGGCAGTTCTTC.

The chain combines TRBV24-1 with TRBJ2-1; 9 bases fit TRBD1. The CDR3 consists of 16 residues. Per the germline V gene, CDR1 is KGHDR and CDR2 is SFDVKD. J lost 9 bases, V lost 3 bases, and 11 bases had no gene match. The DNA for the CDR3 is TGTGCCACCAGTGATGTGACAGGGGGGGGTTTCGGTGAGCAGTTCTTC. It yields the protein CATSDVTGGGFGEQFF.

V gene TRBV12-3 or TRBV12-4 combines with J gene TRBJ2-5; D perhaps matches TRBD2 (5 bases). The CDR3 spans 13 residues. V was clipped by 6 bases and J by 3 bases, with 11 bases between them. The CDR3 region is CASSETGKETQYF. The DNA of the CDR3 is TGTGCCAGCAGCGAGACGGGAAAAGAGACCCAGTACTTC.

This chain links TRBV7-3 with TRBJ2-2, with D maybe TRBD1 (6 bases). From germline, CDR1 is SGHTA and CDR2 FQGTGA. V shed 2 bases and J shed 0 bases, with 10 bases lying between them. CDR3 length: 16 residues. CDR3: CASSLRQATNTGELFF. The CDR3 DNA reads as TGTGCCAGCAGCTTACGACAGGCCACGAACACCGGGGAGCTGTTTTTT. Supplemented by reference TRBV7-3 and TRBJ2-2, the full variable domain reads GAGVSQTPSNKVTEKGKYVELRCDPISGHTALYWYRQSLGQGPEFLIYFQGTGAADDSGLPNDRFFAVRPEGSVSTLKIQRTERGDSAVYLCASSLRQATNTGELFFGEGSRLTVL.

The count of this clone is one. This chain uses TRBV30 with TRBJ1-6; possible D gene TRBD1, 6 bases. Germline assignment: CDR1 GTSNPN and CDR2 SVGIG (reference sequence). V lost 4 bases to trimming and J lost 7 bases, with 14 bases between them. This CDR3 spans 14 amino acids. CDR3 protein: CAWNLGQWNSPLHF. The DNA for the CDR3 is TGTGCCTGGAATCTCGGACAGTGGAATTCACCCCTCCACTTT.

The chain carries TRBV28 and TRBJ1-2, with TRBD1 matching over 12 bases. Trimming took 5 bases from V and 4 from J; bases not matched to a gene: 8. CDR3 length equals 16 residues. Germline V lookup: CDR1 MDHEN, CDR2 SYDVKM. CDR3 sequence (DNA): TGTGCCAGCAGTCGGGGGACAGGGGGCTTGATCTATGGCTACACCTTC. Translation gives CASSRGTGGLIYGYTF.

This sequence joins TRBV3-1 (or the pseudogene TRBV3-2) and TRBJ2-7, with 7 bases matching TRBD2. Germline lookup yields CDR1 LGHDT and CDR2 YNNKEL (reference sequence). CDR3 size: 17 residues. The J segment lost 0 bases and the V segment lost 1 base, leaving 9 bases of the junction unmatched. DNA of the CDR3: TGTGCCAGCAGCCAAGTCCTTGGCGGGGGAAGCTCCTACGAGCAGTACTTC. Its protein product is CASSQVLGGGSSYEQYF.

In this sample, this clone turned up a few times. This sequence joins TRBV11-2 and TRBJ2-7; D could derive from TRBD1 or TRBD2 (6 bases each). The ends were cut back, 1 base at V and 9 bases at J, with 16 bases in the middle. The germline CDR1 and CDR2 sequences are SGHAT and FQNNGV. The CDR3 is made up of 14 amino acids. The DNA of the CDR3 is TGTGCCAGCAGCTTAGGGGGGGCGGGGATAAGGCAGTACTTC. This sequence encodes CASSLGGAGIRQYF.

This chain links TRBV7-3 with TRBJ2-1; the D call may be TRBD1 or TRBD2 (6 bases each). V was pared by 1 base and J by 6 bases, with 16 bases between. Germline-derived CDR1 and CDR2 are SGHTA and FQGTGA. The CDR3 has 16 amino acids. This chain's CDR3 is CASSLRGGGHLNEQFF. Written as DNA, the CDR3 is TGTGCCAGCAGCTTAAGGGGTGGGGGGCACCTCAATGAGCAGTTCTTC.

The chain combines TRBV6-1 with TRBJ1-1; D remains ambiguous. The CDR3 is 13 residues long. V lost 1 base and J 1 base, leaving 4 bases between the germline ends. Germline assignment: CDR1 MNHNS and CDR2 SASEGT. CDR3 DNA: TGTGCCAGCAGTGAAGAGGGGAACACTGAAGCTTTCTTT. Protein: CASSEEGNTEAFF.

This clone was detected only a few times. The rearrangement links TRBV5-6 to TRBJ2-4; 13 bases are shared with TRBD2. V was clipped by 7 bases and J by 8 bases; unmatched bases: 12. Germline assignment: CDR1 SGHDT and CDR2 YYEEEE. CDR3 length: 16 residues. The CDR3: CASVFGLAGVGDIQYF. CDR3 nucleotides: TGTGCCAGCGTCTTTGGACTAGCGGGAGTCGGGGACATTCAGTACTTC.

The CDR3: CASSKGARPDYNEQFF. The DNA of the CDR3 is TGTGCCAGCAGCAAAGGGGCCCGCCCGGACTACAATGAGCAGTTCTTC. The chain is built from TRBV5-6 and TRBJ2-1; TRBD1 is a possible D gene (5 bases). V dropped 4 bases and J dropped 3 bases, with 17 bases sitting between them. The CDR3 length is 16 residues. In germline, CDR1 is SGHDT, CDR2 YYEEEE.

In this sample, this clone turned up a few times. The chain recombines TRBV5-5 with TRBJ2-1; 7 nucleotides line up with TRBD2. CDR3 length: 13 residues. Losses at the gene ends were 4 bases for V and 6 bases for J; bases not matched to a gene: 4. CDR1 and CDR2 (germline): SGHKS, YYEKEE (reference sequence). The CDR3 region has the DNA TGTGCCAGCAGCGGGACTATTCTCAATGAGCAGTTCTTC. It yields the protein CASSGTILNEQFF.

V is TRBV4-1 and J is TRBJ2-1, with TRBD1 as a possible D gene (6 bases). Germline assignment: CDR1 MGHRA and CDR2 YSYEKL. The CDR3 is 16 amino acids. Trimming removed 0 bases at V and 4 bases at J, with 13 bases between. CDR3 nucleotide sequence: TGCGCCAGCAGCCAAGATATGGACAGCGATTACAATGAGCAGTTCTTC. Translation gives CASSQDMDSDYNEQFF.

The CDR3 is CASSLRRFGLAGAADTQYF. The CDR3, as DNA: TGTGCCAGCAGCTTAAGGCGATTCGGACTAGCGGGAGCCGCAGATACGCAGTATTTT. The chain carries TRBV7-8 and TRBJ2-3; 13 bases line up with TRBD2. The junction had 12 bases not matched to a gene; V was cut back by 2 bases and J by 4 bases. Germline CDR1 SGHVS, CDR2 FQNEAQ. This CDR3 has 19 residues.

This clone has a single count. This chain connects TRBV18 to TRBJ2-5, with D possibly TRBD1 on 6 matching bases. The CDR3 consists of 15 residues. CDR1 and CDR2 from the germline V gene are KGHSH and LQKENI. Trimming left V 0 bases short and J 1 base short, with 9 bases between. The CDR3 sequence is CASSPPGQIQETQYF. In DNA, the CDR3 is TGTGCCAGCTCACCACCCGGACAGATCCAAGAGACCCAGTACTTC.

This chain links TRBV9 with TRBJ2-1; D possibly corresponds to TRBD2 (5 bases). Deletions cut 3 bases from V and 4 bases from J, with 14 bases between. CDR1 is SGDLS, CDR2 YYNGEE, per germline. The CDR3 sequence is 15 residues long. CDR3 in amino acids: CASSAKIPGYNEQFF. CDR3 nucleotides: TGTGCCAGCAGCGCGAAGATCCCGGGGTACAATGAGCAGTTCTTC.

Only a few counts were recorded for this clone. The CDR3 nucleotides read TGTGCCAGTAGTATTAGCTATTCCTACGAGCAGTACTTC. Translating gives CASSISYSYEQYF. This chain links TRBV19 with TRBJ2-7; D remains ambiguous. Looked up from germline, CDR1 is LNHDA and CDR2 is SQIVND (reference sequence). The CDR3 sequence is 13 residues long. The V gene lost 3 bases and the J gene lost 1 base, with 7 bases spanning the gap.